The rows below give T cell receptor beta chains drawn from one sample of a study of neurological immune-mediated disorders. MiXCR, applied by TCRdb to the 5' RACE reads, yields one record per CDR3 protein. The sample consists of about 24,000 distinct CDR3 sequences, roughly 13% of them appearing once. Sequenced input: PBMCs. These receptor sequences come from a woman in her forties with HTLV-1-associated myelopathy (HAM/TSP). The CDR3 runs from the conserved cysteine through the conserved F or W. The D gene is left open where the match is weak. Part of the rows lack a size; the others show once, few, many or a class for expanded clones.

TRBV6-6	many	TRBD2	TRBJ2-3	TGTGCCAGCAGTTACCCGAGCGGGGCAGATACGCAGTATTTT	CASSYPSGADTQYF
TRBV19	few	.	TRBJ2-2	TGTGCCAGTAGTCTGACCCAGAACACCGGGGAGCTGTTTTTT	CASSLTQNTGELFF
TRBV28	.	.	TRBJ2-3	TGTGCAAGCAACCAAAGCGAAGGGGGCACAGATACGCAGTATTTT	CASNQSEGGTDTQYF
TRBV18	many	.	TRBJ2-3	TGTGCCAGCTCACCCCCAGGTAGCACAGATACGCAGTATTTT	CASSPPGSTDTQYF
TRBV6-5	many	.	TRBJ2-3	TGTGCCAGCAGCAACAGGGGCGGGGGGCGGGACACAGATACGCAGTATTTT	CASSNRGGGRDTDTQYF
TRBV5-1	many	TRBD1	TRBJ2-7	TGCGCCAGCAGCACCGGGACAGGGGACTACGAGCAGTACTTC	CASSTGTGDYEQYF
TRBV4-2	many	.	TRBJ1-1	TGTGCCAGCAGCCAACTAGGGGCGGGCAGCACTGAAGCTTTCTTT	CASSQLGAGSTEAFF
TRBV14	many	TRBD1	TRBJ1-1	TGTGCCAGCAGCCCGGGACAGGGGGCGCGGGGCACTGAAGCTTTCTTT	CASSPGQGARGTEAFF
TRBV6-5	.	.	TRBJ1-1	TGTGCCAGCAGTTTCGAAGTGAGGGGCACTGAAGCTTTCTTT	CASSFEVRGTEAFF
TRBV29-1	many	.	TRBJ2-3	TGCAGCGTTGAGGGTAGCGGCACAGATACGCAGTATTTT	CSVEGSGTDTQYF
TRBV10-3	many	.	TRBJ2-7	TGTGCCATCAATCCCGGGACAACCGCCTACGAGCAGTACTTC	CAINPGTTAYEQYF
TRBV6-1	many	.	TRBJ1-1	TGTGCCAGCAGTTCCCCGGGCGGCAACACTGAAGCTTTCTTT	CASSSPGGNTEAFF